These 27 T cell receptor beta chains share one sample of origin, sequenced in a study of shared clonotypes between healthy human individuals (TCRdb year 2020). Library preparation was by the immunoSEQ multiplex PCR assay. TCRdb re-hosts the immuneACCESS table, in-frame sequences only. Its copies lack some clones; in the studies checked, an unresolved V gene accounts for under half of them, and the cause for the rest is not known. This sample comprises fewer than 3 million clones, around 92% of them detected only once. The biggest ten clones account for 0.37% of the sample. The sample comprised naive CD4+ T cells from PBMCs. This sample's cell subset or site label indicates: CD45RA+ positively selected. The receptor source for this set is a man aged 18 to 29 in good health. Some clones in this sample may be carry-over from other donors' samples.

This CDR3 is CASSIQGTLGEQYF. CDR3 in DNA: TGTGCCAGTAGTATACAGGGGACACTTGGCGAGCAGTACTTC. V is TRBV19 and J is TRBJ2-7; maybe TRBD1 (6 bases). CDR1 and CDR2 from the germline V gene are LNHDA and SQIVND (reference sequence). This CDR3 contains 14 residues. V lost 2 bases, J lost 6 bases, and 14 bases lay in between. Filled out from reference TRBV19 and TRBJ2-7, the complete variable domain reads DGGITQSPKYLFRKEGQNVTLSCEQNLNHDAMYWYRQDPGQGLRLIYYSQIVNDFQKGDIAEGYSVSREKKESFPLTVTSAQKNPTAFYLCASSIQGTLGEQYFGPGTRLTVT.

The table lists this clone with a count of one. This rearrangement joins TRBV11-2 to TRBJ1-2; D gene unclear. Germline-derived CDR1 and CDR2 are SGHAT and FQNNGV. The germline V and J ends were trimmed by 0 bases and 1 base, with 9 bases remaining between them. This CDR3 region has 15 residues. CDR3 nucleotide sequence: TGTGCCAGCAGCTTAGATAGGAGGTATAACTATGGCTACACCTTC. Encoded protein: CASSLDRRYNYGYTF.

The gene calls are TRBV18 and TRBJ2-7; D remains unclear. CDR1 and CDR2 (germline): KGHSH, LQKENI. Trimming removed 2 bases from V and 2 bases from J, with 7 bases in between. This CDR3 comprises 13 residues. Here the CDR3 reads CASSPGMPYEQYF. CDR3 nucleotides: TGTGCCAGCTCACCAGGCATGCCCTACGAGCAGTACTTC. The entire variable domain, with the rest obtained from reference TRBV18 and TRBJ2-7, is as follows: NAGVMQNPRHLVRRRGQEARLRCSPMKGHSHVYWYRQLPEEGLKFMVYLQKENIIDESGMPKERFSAEFPKEGPSILRIQQVVRGDSAAYFCASSPGMPYEQYFGPGTRLTVT.

The CDR3 sequence: CASSPGAGTGELFF. CDR3 nucleotides: TGTGCCAGCAGCCCCGGGGCTGGAACCGGGGAGCTGTTTTTT. The rearrangement joins TRBV11-3 to TRBJ2-2; D possibly matches TRBD1 or TRBD2 (5 bases each). CDR1 and CDR2 (germline): SGHNT, YENEEA. V lost 5 bases and J lost 5, with 12 bases in between. This CDR3 comprises 14 residues.

The chain recombines TRBV28 with TRBJ1-5; D remains ambiguous. CDR1 is MDHEN, CDR2 SYDVKM, per germline. This CDR3 contains 14 residues. V dropped 1 base and J dropped 6 bases, with 10 bases sitting between them. The CDR3 reads CASSLSPIGQPQHF. CDR3 DNA sequence: TGTGCCAGCAGTTTATCCCCTATCGGTCAGCCCCAGCATTTT.

The chain recombines TRBV19 with TRBJ1-5; the match to TRBD1 covers 12 bases. CDR1 LNHDA and CDR2 SQIVND come from the germline V gene (reference sequence). The CDR3 covers 16 residues. After removal of 5 bases from V and 4 bases from J, the junction contained 6 bases not matched to a gene. The CDR3 loop reads CASSSLGQGANQPQHF. The CDR3 DNA is TGTGCCAGTAGTTCCCTGGGACAGGGGGCGAATCAGCCCCAGCATTTT. The variable domain in full, completed from reference TRBV19 and TRBJ1-5, reads DGGITQSPKYLFRKEGQNVTLSCEQNLNHDAMYWYRQDPGQGLRLIYYSQIVNDFQKGDIAEGYSVSREKKESFPLTVTSAQKNPTAFYLCASSSLGQGANQPQHFGDGTRLSIL.

The V gene is TRBV6-5, the J gene TRBJ2-2, with D possibly matching TRBD1 (6 bases). Trimming stripped 9 bases from V and 7 bases from J, with 15 bases between. Germline V gene sequence: CDR1 MNHEY, CDR2 SVGAGI. The CDR3 consists of 13 residues. The CDR3 region has the DNA TGTGCCAGTTGGGGGCGCGTCATCGGGGAGCTGTTTTTT. Protein product: CASWGRVIGELFF.

The chain uses TRBV30 and TRBJ2-1; 10 nucleotides agree with TRBD1. The length of the CDR3 is 15 residues. The germline CDR1 and CDR2 sequences are GTSNPN and SVGIG (reference sequence). The V segment lost 0 bases and the J segment 2 bases; nucleotides outside the gene matches: 1. CDR3 bases: TGTGCCTGGAGTGTTGGACAGGGGGCCTACAATGAGCAGTTCTTC. Translated, it gives CAWSVGQGAYNEQFF.

As to this clone: Additional DNA sequences in this sample encode the identical CDR3. The V gene is TRBV18, the J gene TRBJ2-7; D is perhaps TRBD2 (5 bases). Deletions cut 0 bases from V and 2 bases from J, with 8 bases between. Germline V gives CDR1 KGHSH, CDR2 LQKENI. The CDR3 spans 14 residues. The CDR3 DNA is TGTGCCAGCTCACCACCGACACTAGCCTACGAGCAGTACTTC. Amino acids: CASSPPTLAYEQYF.

The chain employs TRBV2 and TRBJ2-3; TRBD2 agrees at 7 bases. J lost 6 bases, V lost 1 base, and 7 bases had no gene match. Germline CDR1 SNHLY, CDR2 FYNNEI. The CDR3 extends over 15 amino acids. CDR3 residues: CASSEGLASGDTQYF. The CDR3 DNA follows: TGTGCCAGCAGTGAAGGTTTGGCTAGCGGTGATACGCAGTATTTT. Full variable domain (missing parts from reference TRBV2 and TRBJ2-3): EPEVTQTPSHQVTQMGQEVILRCVPISNHLYFYWYRQILGQKVEFLVSFYNNEISEKSEIFDDQFSVERPDGSNFTLKIRSTKLEDSAMYFCASSEGLASGDTQYFGPGTRLTVL.

V and J are TRBV5-1 and TRBJ1-1, with D unresolved. The germline CDR1 and CDR2 sequences are SGHRS and YFSETQ. Trimming removed 0 bases from V and 3 bases from J, with 9 bases in between. This CDR3 region has 14 residues. The CDR3 loop reads CASSLAGHDTEAFF. The CDR3 bases are TGCGCCAGCAGCTTGGCGGGCCACGACACTGAAGCTTTCTTT. Full variable domain (missing parts from reference TRBV5-1 and TRBJ1-1): KAGVTQTPRYLIKTRGQQVTLSCSPISGHRSVSWYQQTPGQGLQFLFEYFSETQRNKGNFPGRFSGRQFSNSRSEMNVSTLELGDSALYLCASSLAGHDTEAFFGQGTRLTVV.

The chain is built from TRBV4-3 and TRBJ2-3; the match to TRBD2 covers 7 bases. Per the germline V gene, CDR1 is LGHNA and CDR2 is YSLEER. With V trimmed by 4 bases and J by 7 bases, 5 bases remained unmatched. This CDR3 has 13 amino acids. The CDR3 is CASSRRRENTQYF. The CDR3 coding sequence is TGCGCCAGCAGCCGCAGGCGGGAGAATACGCAGTATTTT.

This chain connects TRBV7-2 to TRBJ2-3; possibly TRBD1 or TRBD2 for D (5 bases each). V lost 5 bases, J lost 0 bases, and 15 bases lay in between. The CDR3 runs to 16 residues. Germline lookup yields CDR1 SGHTA and CDR2 FQGNSA. CDR3: CASSPGNTGSTDTQYF. The CDR3 DNA reads TGTGCCAGCAGCCCGGGGAACACAGGTAGCACAGATACGCAGTATTTT.

This chain connects TRBV30 to TRBJ2-3; D remains ambiguous. Germline V gene lookup returns CDR1 GTSNPN and CDR2 SVGIG (reference sequence). V was cut by 0 bases and J by 3 bases, with 7 bases left in between. This CDR3 has 13 residues. CDR3 loop: CAWSVLITDTQYF. CDR3 sequence (DNA): TGTGCCTGGAGTGTACTCATTACAGATACGCAGTATTTT.

The chain combines TRBV5-4 with TRBJ2-2; maybe TRBD1 (5 bases). V was pared by 4 bases and J by 0 bases, with 16 bases between. The CDR3 contains 17 residues. Germline V gene data show CDR1 as SGHNT and CDR2 as YYREEE (reference sequence). CDR3 protein: CASSPPDARANTGELFF. In DNA, the CDR3 is TGTGCCAGCAGCCCTCCAGATGCCAGGGCGAACACCGGGGAGCTGTTTTTT.

The genes are TRBV6-1 and TRBJ2-7; 7 nucleotides agree with TRBD1. The germline CDR1 and CDR2 sequences are MNHNS and SASEGT. The J segment lost 2 bases and the V segment lost 5 bases, leaving 6 bases of the junction unmatched. The CDR3 sequence is 14 residues long. The DNA for the CDR3 is TGTGCCAGCAGTTGGTCAGGGGGAACCTACGAGCAGTACTTC. It encodes CASSWSGGTYEQYF.

The rearrangement uses TRBV7-9 and TRBJ2-3; 8 bases are shared with TRBD2. Germline assignment: CDR1 SEHNR and CDR2 FQNEAQ (reference sequence). V was clipped by 4 bases and J by 0 bases; unmatched bases: 3. This CDR3 spans 15 amino acids. In DNA form, the CDR3 reads TGTGCCAGCAGCTATAGCGGGGTTAGCACAGATACGCAGTATTTT. Protein: CASSYSGVSTDTQYF.

The chain recombines TRBV5-1 with TRBJ2-5; TRBD1 or TRBD2 may be the D gene (6 bases each). Germline V gene lookup returns CDR1 SGHRS and CDR2 YFSETQ. There are 14 residues in the CDR3. The V end was cut by 1 base, the J end by 3 bases, with 10 bases between. The CDR3 reads CASSLRGVEETQYF. In nucleotides, the CDR3 is TGCGCCAGCAGCTTGAGGGGGGTGGAAGAGACCCAGTACTTC.

With regard to this clone: Other DNA sequences in the sample encode the same CDR3. J is TRBJ1-3 and V is TRBV5-1; D is uncertain. V was clipped by 1 base and J by 3 bases, with 8 bases between them. The CDR3 runs to 14 residues. The germline V gene has CDR1 SGHRS and CDR2 YFSETQ. The CDR3 is CASSLSGFGNTIYF. The CDR3 DNA is TGCGCCAGCAGCTTGAGTGGCTTTGGAAACACCATATATTTT.

The chain is built from TRBV2 and TRBJ1-5, with D perhaps matching TRBD1 (5 bases). The V gene lost 4 bases and the J gene lost 9 bases, with 10 bases spanning the gap. The CDR3 loop spans 12 amino acids. CDR1 is SNHLY, CDR2 FYNNEI, per germline. CDR3 sequence reads: CASSGGSRPQHF. The CDR3 region has the DNA TGTGCCAGCAGTGGGGGGTCTAGGCCCCAGCATTTT.

V gene TRBV9 combines with J gene TRBJ2-7; weak D call: TRBD1 (6 bases). V shed 0 bases and J shed 2 bases, with 12 bases lying between them. The germline gives CDR1 SGDLS, CDR2 YYNGEE. The CDR3 loop spans 15 amino acids. CDR3 in amino acids: CASSVAGTPTYEQYF. Written as DNA, the CDR3 is TGTGCCAGCAGCGTAGCCGGGACACCTACCTACGAGCAGTACTTC.

This sequence joins TRBV6-6 and TRBJ2-3, with 10 bases matching TRBD1. This CDR3 has 16 amino acids. The germline gives CDR1 MNHNY, CDR2 SVGAGI (reference sequence). Losses at the gene ends were 7 bases for V and 4 bases for J; bases not matched to a gene: 11. The CDR3 spells CASTLSRQGAADTQYF. Here the CDR3 DNA reads TGTGCCAGCACCCTTTCTCGACAGGGGGCCGCAGATACGCAGTATTTT.

Concerning this clone itself: This same CDR3 is encoded by further DNA sequences in the sample. The rearrangement uses TRBV11-2 and TRBJ1-5; D ambiguous. Looked up from germline, CDR1 is SGHAT and CDR2 is FQNNGV. This CDR3 contains 12 residues. The V and J ends lost 0 bases and 7 bases respectively, with 4 bases between them. The DNA for the CDR3 is TGTGCCAGCAGCTTAGAGGGACAGCCCCAGCATTTT. Translated, it gives CASSLEGQPQHF.

The chain employs TRBV6-1 and TRBJ2-1; 8 bases map to TRBD1. The germline gives CDR1 MNHNS, CDR2 SASEGT. The CDR3 runs to 15 residues. The V segment lost 7 bases and the J segment 0 bases; nucleotides outside the gene matches: 5. CDR3 nucleotides: TGTGCCAGCACGGGAGACAGGGGCTCCTACAATGAGCAGTTCTTC. It is translated as CASTGDRGSYNEQFF.

This clone has only a few counts. The rearrangement uses TRBV4-2 and TRBJ1-1; 7 bases map to TRBD1. V was clipped by 3 bases and J by 3 bases; unmatched bases: 7. From germline, CDR1 is LGHNA and CDR2 YNFKEQ. CDR3 length: 15 residues. CDR3: CASSHPTGADTEAFF. The CDR3 nucleotides are TGTGCCAGCAGCCATCCAACAGGGGCTGACACTGAAGCTTTCTTT.

This chain joins TRBV5-1 and TRBJ2-1, with a possible D match to TRBD1 (6 bases). Trimming left V 9 bases short and J 3 bases short, with 19 bases between. CDR1 and CDR2 (germline): SGHRS, YFSETQ. This CDR3 is 15 amino acids long. DNA of the CDR3: TGCGCCACCAGTCAGGGGTGGGAGATCTACAATGAGCAGTTCTTC. It codes for CATSQGWEIYNEQFF. The full variable domain, completed using reference TRBV5-1 and TRBJ2-1, is KAGVTQTPRYLIKTRGQQVTLSCSPISGHRSVSWYQQTPGQGLQFLFEYFSETQRNKGNFPGRFSGRQFSNSRSEMNVSTLELGDSALYLCATSQGWEIYNEQFFGPGTRLTVL.

CDR3 sequence: CASSSDYNSPLHF. In DNA, the CDR3 is TGTGCCAGCAGCTCGGACTATAATTCACCCCTCCACTTT. V is TRBV7-9 and J is TRBJ1-6, with no clear D. The V end was cut by 4 bases, the J end by 3 bases, with 4 bases between. The CDR3 is 13 amino acids. CDR1 is SEHNR, CDR2 FQNEAQ, per germline (reference sequence).